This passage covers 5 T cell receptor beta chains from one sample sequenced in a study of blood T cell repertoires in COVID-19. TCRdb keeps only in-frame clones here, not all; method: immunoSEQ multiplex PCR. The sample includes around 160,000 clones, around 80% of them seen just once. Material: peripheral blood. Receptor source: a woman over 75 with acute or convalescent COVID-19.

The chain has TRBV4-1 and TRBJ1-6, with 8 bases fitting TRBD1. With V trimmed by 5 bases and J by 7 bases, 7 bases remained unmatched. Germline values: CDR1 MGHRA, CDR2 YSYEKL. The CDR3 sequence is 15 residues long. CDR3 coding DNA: TGCGCCAGCAGCTGGAAGGGACAGGAGAATTCACCCCTCCACTTT. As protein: CASSWKGQENSPLHF.

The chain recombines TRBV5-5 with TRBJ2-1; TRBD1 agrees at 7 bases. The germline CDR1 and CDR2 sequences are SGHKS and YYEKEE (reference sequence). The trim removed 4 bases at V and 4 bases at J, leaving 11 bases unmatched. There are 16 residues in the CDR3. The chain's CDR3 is CASSRTGTDIYNEQFF. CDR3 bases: TGTGCCAGCAGCCGCACCGGGACAGACATTTACAATGAGCAGTTCTTC. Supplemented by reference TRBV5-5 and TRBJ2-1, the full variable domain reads DAGVTQSPTHLIKTRGQQVTLRCSPISGHKSVSWYQQVLGQGPQFIFQYYEKEERGRGNFPDRFSARQFPNYSSELNVNALLLGDSALYLCASSRTGTDIYNEQFFGPGTRLTVL.

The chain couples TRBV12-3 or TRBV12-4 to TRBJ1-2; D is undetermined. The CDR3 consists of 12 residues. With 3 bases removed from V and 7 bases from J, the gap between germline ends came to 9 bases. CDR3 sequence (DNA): TGTGCCAGCAGTTTGGTCAGGTCTGGCTACACCTTC. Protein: CASSLVRSGYTF.

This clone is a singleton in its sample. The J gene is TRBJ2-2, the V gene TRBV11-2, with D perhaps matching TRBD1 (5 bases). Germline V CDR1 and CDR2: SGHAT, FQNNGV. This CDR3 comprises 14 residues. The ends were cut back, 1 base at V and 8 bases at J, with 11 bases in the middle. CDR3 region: CASSLAGSGGELFF. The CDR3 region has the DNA TGTGCCAGCAGCTTAGCGGGCTCAGGGGGGGAGCTGTTTTTT.

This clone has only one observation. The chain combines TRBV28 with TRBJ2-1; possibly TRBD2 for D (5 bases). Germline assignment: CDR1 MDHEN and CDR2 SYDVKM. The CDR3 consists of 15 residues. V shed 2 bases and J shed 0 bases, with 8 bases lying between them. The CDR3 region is CASSLRESSYNEQFF. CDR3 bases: TGTGCCAGCAGTTTACGGGAAAGCTCCTACAATGAGCAGTTCTTC.